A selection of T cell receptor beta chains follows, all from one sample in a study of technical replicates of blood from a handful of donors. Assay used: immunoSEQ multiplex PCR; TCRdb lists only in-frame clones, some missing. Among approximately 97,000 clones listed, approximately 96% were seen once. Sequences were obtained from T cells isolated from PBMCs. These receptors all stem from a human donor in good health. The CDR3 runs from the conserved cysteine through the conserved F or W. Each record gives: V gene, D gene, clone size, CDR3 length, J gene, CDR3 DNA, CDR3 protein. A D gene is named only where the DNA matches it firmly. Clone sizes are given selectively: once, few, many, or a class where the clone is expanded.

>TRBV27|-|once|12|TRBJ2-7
TGTGCCAGCAGTTTAGCCGGGGTCGAGCAGTACTTC
CASSLAGVEQYF
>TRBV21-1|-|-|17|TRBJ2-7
TGTGCCAGCAGCGCCCGATCACCGGGACAGAATCATCACGAGCAGTACTTC
CASSARSPGQNHHEQYF
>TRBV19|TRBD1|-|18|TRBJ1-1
TGTGCCAGTAGTATCGATCGTGGGGCAGGGGGCGTTACCACTGAAGCTTTCTTT
CASSIDRGAGGVTTEAFF
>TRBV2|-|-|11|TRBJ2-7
TGTGCCAGTAGACTATCCTACGAGCAGTACTTC
CASRLSYEQYF
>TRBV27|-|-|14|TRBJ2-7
TGTGCCAGCAGTTTAATCGGCAGAGGCTACGAGCAGTACTTC
CASSLIGRGYEQYF
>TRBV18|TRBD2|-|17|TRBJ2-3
TGTGCCAGCTCACCAGATGGACTAGCGACAATCACAGATACGCAGTATTTT
CASSPDGLATITDTQYF
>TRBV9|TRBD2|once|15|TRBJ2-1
TGTGCCAGCAGCGTAGGGACTAGCGGGAAAAATGAGCAGTTCTTC
CASSVGTSGKNEQFF
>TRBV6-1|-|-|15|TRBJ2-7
TGTGCCAGCAGCGAATACCCCGGACTCGGCTACGAGCAGTACTTC
CASSEYPGLGYEQYF
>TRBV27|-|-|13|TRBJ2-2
TGTGCCAGCAGGAATAGGAACACCGGGGAGCTGTTTTTT
CASRNRNTGELFF
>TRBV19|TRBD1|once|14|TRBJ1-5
TGTGCCAGTAGGGGGGACAGACGCAATCAGCCCCAGCATTTT
CASRGDRRNQPQHF
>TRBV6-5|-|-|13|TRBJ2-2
TGTGCCAGCAGACCTCTAGCAGACGGGGAGCTGTTTTTT
CASRPLADGELFF
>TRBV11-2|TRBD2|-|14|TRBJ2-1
TGTGCCAGCAGCCCTCTAGCGGCCCCCGGCGAGCAGTTCTTC
CASSPLAAPGEQFF
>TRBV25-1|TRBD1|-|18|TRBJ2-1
TGTGCCAGCACCCCGGGACAGGGGGCCGGGTGGACATACAATGAGCAGTTCTTC
CASTPGQGAGWTYNEQFF
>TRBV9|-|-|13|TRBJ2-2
TGTGCCAGCAGCGTAGCTCTCACCGGGGAGCTGTTTTTT
CASSVALTGELFF
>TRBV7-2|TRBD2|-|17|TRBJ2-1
TGTGCCAGCAGCGCCGTGCTAGCGGGAGTTATGAACAATGAGCAGTTCTTC
CASSAVLAGVMNNEQFF
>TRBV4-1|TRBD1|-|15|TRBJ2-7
TGCGCCAGCAGGCTCGACAGGGATCTCCCCTACGAGCAGTACTTC
CASRLDRDLPYEQYF
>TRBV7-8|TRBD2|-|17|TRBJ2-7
TGTGCCAGCAGCTTCGGGACTAGCGGGGGGATCTCCTACGAGCAGTACTTC
CASSFGTSGGISYEQYF
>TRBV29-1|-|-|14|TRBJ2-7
TGCAGCGTCGCGAGCGGGTTGAACTCCTACGAGCAGTACTTC
CSVASGLNSYEQYF
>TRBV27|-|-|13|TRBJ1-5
TGTGCCAGCAGTTTACAGGGATATCAGCCCCAGCATTTT
CASSLQGYQPQHF
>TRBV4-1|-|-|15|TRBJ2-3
TGCGCCAGCAGCCCTGGGACTCGGGCGACAGATACGCAGTATTTT
CASSPGTRATDTQYF
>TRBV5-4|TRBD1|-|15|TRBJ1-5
TGTGCCAGCAGCTTTGGGACAGGGGGCGATCAGCCCCAGCATTTT
CASSFGTGGDQPQHF
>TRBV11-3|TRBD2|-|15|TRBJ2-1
TGTGCCAGCAGCTCGGGACTATCGAGTTACAATGAGCAGTTCTTC
CASSSGLSSYNEQFF
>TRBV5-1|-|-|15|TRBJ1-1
TGCGCCAGCAGCTTGGGGTGGGCAAAGGACACTGAAGCTTTCTTT
CASSLGWAKDTEAFF
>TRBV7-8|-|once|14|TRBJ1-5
TGTGCCAGCAGCTGGGGCAGGGGTAATCAGCCCCAGCATTTT
CASSWGRGNQPQHF
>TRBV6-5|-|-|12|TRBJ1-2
TGTGCCAGCAGCCCTGACTACTATGGCTACACCTTC
CASSPDYYGYTF
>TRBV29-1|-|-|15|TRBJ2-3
TGCAGCGTTGGAGGGGGTAAAGGGGCCACAGATACGCAGTATTTT
CSVGGGKGATDTQYF
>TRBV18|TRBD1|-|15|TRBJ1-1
TGTGCCAGCCTTGCGGACAGGATGGGAAACACTGAAGCTTTCTTT
CASLADRMGNTEAFF
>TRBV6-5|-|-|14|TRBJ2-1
TGTGCCAGCAAACGGGAGTCGTCCTACAATGAGCAGTTCTTC
CASKRESSYNEQFF
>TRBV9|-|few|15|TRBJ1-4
TGTGCCAGCAGTCCGACACTGGTGACTAATGAAAAACTGTTTTTT
CASSPTLVTNEKLFF
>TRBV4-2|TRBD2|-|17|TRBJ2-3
TGTGCCAGCAGCCAAGATAACCTAGCGGGAGAGGGAGATACGCAGTATTTT
CASSQDNLAGEGDTQYF
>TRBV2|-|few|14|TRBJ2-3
TGTGCCAGCAGTGTGAGGCCCCTCACAGATACGCAGTATTTT
CASSVRPLTDTQYF
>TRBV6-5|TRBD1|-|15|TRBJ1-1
TGTGCCAGCAGTGGGACGGGACAGATGAACACTGAAGCTTTCTTT
CASSGTGQMNTEAFF
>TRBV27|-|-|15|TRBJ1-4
TGTGCCAGCAGTTTAGCAGGGGCCAGGGGTGAAAAACTGTTTTTT
CASSLAGARGEKLFF
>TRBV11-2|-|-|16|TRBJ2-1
TGTGCCAGCAGCTTAGTTACTGGGAGCTCCTACAATGAGCAGTTCTTC
CASSLVTGSSYNEQFF
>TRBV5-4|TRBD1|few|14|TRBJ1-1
TGTGCCAGCAGCCCACAGGGGATGAACACTGAAGCTTTCTTT
CASSPQGMNTEAFF
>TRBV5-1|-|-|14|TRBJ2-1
TGCGCCAGCAGCGGGCTAGCGTCCTACAATGAGCAGTTCTTC
CASSGLASYNEQFF
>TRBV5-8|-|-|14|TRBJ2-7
TGTGCCAGCAGCTTGTCGCGGAGCTCCTACGAGCAGTACTTC
CASSLSRSSYEQYF
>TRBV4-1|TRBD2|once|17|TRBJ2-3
TGCGCCAGCAGCGCCATAATAGCGGGAGGGCCGGGAGATACGCAGTATTTT
CASSAIIAGGPGDTQYF
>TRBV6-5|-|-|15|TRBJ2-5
TGTGCCAGCAGTACACAGGGAGAGAGAAGAGAAACCCAGTACTTC
CASSTQGERRETQYF
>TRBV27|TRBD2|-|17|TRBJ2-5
TGTGCCAGCAGTTTATGGGGGACTAGCGGGAGGATGGAGACCCAGTACTTC
CASSLWGTSGRMETQYF
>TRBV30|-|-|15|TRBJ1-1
TGTGCCTGGAGTGCGGACATTTTCTTTTCCACTGAAGCTTTCTTT
CAWSADIFFSTEAFF
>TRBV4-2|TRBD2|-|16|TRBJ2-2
TGTGCCAGCAGCCAAGACCCGGGACTAGGGGGCGGGGAGCTGTTTTTT
CASSQDPGLGGGELFF
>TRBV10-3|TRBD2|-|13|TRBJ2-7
TGTGCCATCAGTGGCGGGAGCTCCTACGAGCAGTACTTC
CAISGGSSYEQYF
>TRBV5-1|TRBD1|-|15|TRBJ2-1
TGCGCCAGCAGCTTTCTGGGACAGGGAGCGGATGAGCAGTTCTTC
CASSFLGQGADEQFF
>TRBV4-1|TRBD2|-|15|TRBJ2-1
TGCGCCAGCAGCCAAGTGGTAGCGGGCTCCAATGAGCAGTTCTTC
CASSQVVAGSNEQFF
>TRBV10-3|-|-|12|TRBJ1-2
TGTGCCATCAGTGAGTCGACAGATGGCTACACCTTC
CAISESTDGYTF